This entry is about one TCR beta chain. No antigen is known for it. Clones were read by immunoSEQ multiplex PCR, and TCRdb kept only the in-frame ones, dropping some. The sample shows about 22,000 clones, over 70% of them seen only once. CDR3 length: 14 residues. Trimming cost V 2 bases and J 3 bases, with 8 bases left between them. From germline, CDR1 is SEHNR and CDR2 FQNEAQ (reference sequence). These data come from a study of STAT5B mutations in CD4+ large granular lymphocyte leukemia. General study results and limits: Top patient clones used TRBV06 genes more often: 8/27 versus 2/35 in controls. Data were not HLA-matched across samples.

Sequences were obtained from CD4+ T cells from blood buffy coats. The TCR originated in a human donor in good health. This rearrangement joins TRBV7-9 to TRBJ1-5, with D unclear. In nucleotides, the CDR3 is TGTGCCAGCAGCTTATCGCAGTTCAATCAGCCCCAGCATTTT. It translates to CASSLSQFNQPQHF.